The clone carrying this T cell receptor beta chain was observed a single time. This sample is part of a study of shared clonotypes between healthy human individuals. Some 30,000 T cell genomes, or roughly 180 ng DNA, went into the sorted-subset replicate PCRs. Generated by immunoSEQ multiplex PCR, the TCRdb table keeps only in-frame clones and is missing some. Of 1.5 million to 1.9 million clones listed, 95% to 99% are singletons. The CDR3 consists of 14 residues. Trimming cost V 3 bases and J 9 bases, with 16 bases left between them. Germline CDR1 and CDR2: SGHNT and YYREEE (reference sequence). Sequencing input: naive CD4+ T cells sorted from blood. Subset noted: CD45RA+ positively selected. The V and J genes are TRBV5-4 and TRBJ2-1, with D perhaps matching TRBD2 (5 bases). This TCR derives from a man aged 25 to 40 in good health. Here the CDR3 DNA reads TGTGCCAGCAGCTGGACTTCGCCGGGCGCTGAGCAGTTCTTC. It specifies CASSWTSPGAEQFF.